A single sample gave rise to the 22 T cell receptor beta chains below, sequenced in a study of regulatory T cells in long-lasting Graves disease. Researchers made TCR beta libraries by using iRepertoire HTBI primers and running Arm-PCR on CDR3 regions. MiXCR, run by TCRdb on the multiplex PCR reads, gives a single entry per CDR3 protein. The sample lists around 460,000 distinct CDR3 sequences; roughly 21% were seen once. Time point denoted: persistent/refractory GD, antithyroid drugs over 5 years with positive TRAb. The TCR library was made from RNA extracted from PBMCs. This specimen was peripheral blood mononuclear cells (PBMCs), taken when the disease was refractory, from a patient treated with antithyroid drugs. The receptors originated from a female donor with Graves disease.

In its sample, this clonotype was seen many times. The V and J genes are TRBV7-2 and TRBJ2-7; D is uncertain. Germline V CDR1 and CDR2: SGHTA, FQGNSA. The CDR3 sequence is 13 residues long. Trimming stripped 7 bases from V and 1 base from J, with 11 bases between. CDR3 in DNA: TGTGCCAGCACCTACCCCGGTTCCTACGAGCAGTACTTC. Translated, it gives CASTYPGSYEQYF. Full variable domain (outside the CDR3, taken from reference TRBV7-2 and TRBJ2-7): GAGVSQSPSNKVTEKGKDVELRCDPISGHTALYWYRQSLGQGLEFLIYFQGNSAPDKSGLPSDRFSAERTGGSVSTLTIQRTQQEDSAVYLCASTYPGSYEQYFGPGTRLTVT.

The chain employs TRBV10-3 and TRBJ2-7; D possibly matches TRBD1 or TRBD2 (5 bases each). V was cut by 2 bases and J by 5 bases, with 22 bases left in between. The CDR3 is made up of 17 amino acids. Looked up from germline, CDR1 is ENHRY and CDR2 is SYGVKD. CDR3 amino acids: CAISEPRASLGENEQYF. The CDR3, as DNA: TGTGCCATCAGTGAGCCGAGGGCCTCCCTGGGGGAAAACGAGCAGTACTTC.

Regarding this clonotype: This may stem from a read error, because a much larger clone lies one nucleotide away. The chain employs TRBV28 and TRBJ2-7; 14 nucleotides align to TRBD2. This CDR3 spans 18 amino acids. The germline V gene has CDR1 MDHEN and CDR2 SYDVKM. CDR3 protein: CAGSLWGLAGVSSYEQYF. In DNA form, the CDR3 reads TGTGCCGGCAGTTTATGGGGACTAGCGGGGGTTAGCTCCTACGAGCAGTACTTC. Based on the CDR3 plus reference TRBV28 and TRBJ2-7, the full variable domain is DVKVTQSSRYLVKRTGEKVFLECVQDMDHENMFWYRQDPGLGLRLIYFSYDVKMKEKGDIPEGYSVSREKKERFSLILESASTNQTSMYLCAGSLWGLAGVSSYEQYFGPGTRLTVT.

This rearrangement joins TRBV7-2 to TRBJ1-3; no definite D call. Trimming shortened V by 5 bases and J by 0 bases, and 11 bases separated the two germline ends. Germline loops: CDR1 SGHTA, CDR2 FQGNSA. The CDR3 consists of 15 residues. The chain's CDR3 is CASSLEGYSGNTIYF. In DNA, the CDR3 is TGTGCCAGCAGCCTCGAGGGCTACTCTGGAAACACCATATATTTT.

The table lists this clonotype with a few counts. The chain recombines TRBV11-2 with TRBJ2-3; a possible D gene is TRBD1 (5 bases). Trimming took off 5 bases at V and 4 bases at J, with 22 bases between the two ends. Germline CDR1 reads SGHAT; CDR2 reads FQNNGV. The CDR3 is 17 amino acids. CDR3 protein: CASSAEDGQWGSDTQYF. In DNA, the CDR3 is TGTGCCAGCAGCGCTGAAGATGGCCAGTGGGGCTCAGATACGCAGTATTTT.

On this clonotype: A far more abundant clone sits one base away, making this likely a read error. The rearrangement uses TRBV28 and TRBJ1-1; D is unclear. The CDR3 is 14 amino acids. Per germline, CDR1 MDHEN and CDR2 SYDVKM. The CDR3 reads CVSSLLGGNTEAFF. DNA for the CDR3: TGTGTCAGCAGTTTATTAGGTGGGAACACTGAAGCTTTCTTT.

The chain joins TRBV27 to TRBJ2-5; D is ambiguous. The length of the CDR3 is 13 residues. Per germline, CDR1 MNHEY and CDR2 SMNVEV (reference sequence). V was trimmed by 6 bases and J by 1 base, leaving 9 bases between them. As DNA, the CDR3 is TGTGCCAGCAGCGCAAGATCCCAAGAGACCCAGTACTTC. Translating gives CASSARSQETQYF.

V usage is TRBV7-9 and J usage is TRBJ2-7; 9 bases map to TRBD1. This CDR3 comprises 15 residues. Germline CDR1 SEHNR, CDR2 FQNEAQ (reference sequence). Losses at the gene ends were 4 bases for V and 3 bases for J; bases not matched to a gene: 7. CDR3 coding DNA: TGTGCCAGCAGCTGGGACAGGGCGGCTGGCTACGAGCAGTACTTC. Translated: CASSWDRAAGYEQYF. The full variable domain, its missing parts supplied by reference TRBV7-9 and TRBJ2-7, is DTGVSQNPRHKITKRGQNVTFRCDPISEHNRLYWYRQTLGQGPEFLTYFQNEAQLEKSRLLSDRFSAERPKGSFSTLEIQRTEQGDSAMYLCASSWDRAAGYEQYFGPGTRLTVT.

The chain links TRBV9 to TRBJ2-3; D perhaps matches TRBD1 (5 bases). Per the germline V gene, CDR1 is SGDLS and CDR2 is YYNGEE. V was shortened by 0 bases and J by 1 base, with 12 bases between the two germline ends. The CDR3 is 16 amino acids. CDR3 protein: CASSVEGRVGTDTQYF. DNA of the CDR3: TGTGCCAGCAGCGTAGAGGGCAGGGTTGGCACAGATACGCAGTATTTT.

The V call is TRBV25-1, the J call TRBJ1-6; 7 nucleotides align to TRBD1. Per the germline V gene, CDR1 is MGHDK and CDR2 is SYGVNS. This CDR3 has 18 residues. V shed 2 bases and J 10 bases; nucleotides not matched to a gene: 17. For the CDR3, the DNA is TGTGCCAGCAGTGAAGGACCCCCCTACAGGGGTGGTAGATCACCCCTCCACTTT. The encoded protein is CASSEGPPYRGGRSPLHF.

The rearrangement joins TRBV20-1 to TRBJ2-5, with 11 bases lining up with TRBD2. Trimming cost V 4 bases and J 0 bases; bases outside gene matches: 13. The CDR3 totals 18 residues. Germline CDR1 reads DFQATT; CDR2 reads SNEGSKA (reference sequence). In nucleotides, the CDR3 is TGCAGTGCTAAAATTCCGGGACTAGCGGAATGGTACCAAGAGACCCAGTACTTC. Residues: CSAKIPGLAEWYQETQYF.

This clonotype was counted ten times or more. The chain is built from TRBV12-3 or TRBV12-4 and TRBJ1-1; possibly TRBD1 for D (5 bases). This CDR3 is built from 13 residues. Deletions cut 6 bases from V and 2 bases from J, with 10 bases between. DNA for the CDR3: TGTGCCAGCAGCGCGACAGTAAACACTGAAGCTTTCTTT. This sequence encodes CASSATVNTEAFF.

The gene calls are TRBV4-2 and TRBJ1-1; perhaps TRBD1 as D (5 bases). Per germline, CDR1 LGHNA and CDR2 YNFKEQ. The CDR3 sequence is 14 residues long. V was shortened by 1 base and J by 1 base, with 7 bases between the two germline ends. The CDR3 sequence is CASSQVQGNTEAFF. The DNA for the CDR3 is TGTGCCAGCAGCCAAGTTCAGGGGAACACTGAAGCTTTCTTT.

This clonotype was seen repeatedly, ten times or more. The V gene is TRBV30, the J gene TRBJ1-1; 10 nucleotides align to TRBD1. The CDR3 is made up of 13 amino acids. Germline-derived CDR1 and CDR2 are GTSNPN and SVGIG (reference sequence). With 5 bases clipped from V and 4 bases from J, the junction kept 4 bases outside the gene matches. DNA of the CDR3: TGTGCCTGGGACAGGGGGCAGGGCACTGAAGCTTTCTTT. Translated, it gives CAWDRGQGTEAFF. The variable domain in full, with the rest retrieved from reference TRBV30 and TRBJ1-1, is SQTIHQWPATLVQPVGSPLSLECTVEGTSNPNLYWYRQAAGRGLQLLFYSVGIGQISSEVPQNLSASRPQDRQFILSSKKLLLSDSGFYLCAWDRGQGTEAFFGQGTRLTVV.

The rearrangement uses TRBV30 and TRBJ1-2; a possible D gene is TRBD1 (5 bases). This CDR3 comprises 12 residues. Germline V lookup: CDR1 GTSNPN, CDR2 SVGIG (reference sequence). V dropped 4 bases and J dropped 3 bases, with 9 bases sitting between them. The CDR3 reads CAWTGRDYGYTF. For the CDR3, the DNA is TGTGCCTGGACGGGACGGGACTATGGCTACACCTTC. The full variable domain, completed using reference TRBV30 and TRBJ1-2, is SQTIHQWPATLVQPVGSPLSLECTVEGTSNPNLYWYRQAAGRGLQLLFYSVGIGQISSEVPQNLSASRPQDRQFILSSKKLLLSDSGFYLCAWTGRDYGYTFGSGTRLTVV.

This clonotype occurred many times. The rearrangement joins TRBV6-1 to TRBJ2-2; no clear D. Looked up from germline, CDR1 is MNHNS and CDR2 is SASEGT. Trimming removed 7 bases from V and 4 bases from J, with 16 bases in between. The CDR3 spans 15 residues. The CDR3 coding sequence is TGTGCCAGCACTGACCGGGCAGTACCCACCGGGGAGCTGTTTTTT. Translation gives CASTDRAVPTGELFF.

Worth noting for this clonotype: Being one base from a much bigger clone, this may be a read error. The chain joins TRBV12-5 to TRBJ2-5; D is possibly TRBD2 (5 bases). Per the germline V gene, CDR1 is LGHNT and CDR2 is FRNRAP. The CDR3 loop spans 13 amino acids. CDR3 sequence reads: CTSGFGIQETQYF. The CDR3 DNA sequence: TGTACTAGTGGTTTCGGGATCCAAGAGACCCAGTACTTC.

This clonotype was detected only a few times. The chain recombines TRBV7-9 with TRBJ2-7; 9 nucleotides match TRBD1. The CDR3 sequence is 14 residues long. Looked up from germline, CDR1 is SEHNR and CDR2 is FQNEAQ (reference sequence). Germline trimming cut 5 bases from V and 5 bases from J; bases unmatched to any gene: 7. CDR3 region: CASSHRDRDHEQYF. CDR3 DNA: TGTGCCAGCAGCCACCGGGACAGGGACCACGAGCAGTACTTC.

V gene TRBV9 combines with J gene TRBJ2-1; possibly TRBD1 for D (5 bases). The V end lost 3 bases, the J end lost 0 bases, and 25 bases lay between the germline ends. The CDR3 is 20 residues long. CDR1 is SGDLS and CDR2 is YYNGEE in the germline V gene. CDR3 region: CASSERKGRGSTDSYNEQFF. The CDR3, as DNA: TGTGCCAGCAGCGAGAGGAAGGGGCGAGGCTCGACGGACTCCTACAATGAGCAGTTCTTC.

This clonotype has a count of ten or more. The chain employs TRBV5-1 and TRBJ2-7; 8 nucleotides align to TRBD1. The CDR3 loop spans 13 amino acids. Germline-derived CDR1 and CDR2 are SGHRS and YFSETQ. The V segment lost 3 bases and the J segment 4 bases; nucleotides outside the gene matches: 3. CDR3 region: CASSWDRWYEQYF. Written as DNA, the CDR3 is TGCGCCAGCAGCTGGGACAGGTGGTACGAGCAGTACTTC.

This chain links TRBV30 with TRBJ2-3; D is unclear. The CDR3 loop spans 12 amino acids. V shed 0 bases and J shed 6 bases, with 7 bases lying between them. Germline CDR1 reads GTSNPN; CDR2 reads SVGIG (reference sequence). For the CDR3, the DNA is TGTGCCTGGAGTGTACTGTGGGATACGCAGTATTTT. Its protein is CAWSVLWDTQYF.

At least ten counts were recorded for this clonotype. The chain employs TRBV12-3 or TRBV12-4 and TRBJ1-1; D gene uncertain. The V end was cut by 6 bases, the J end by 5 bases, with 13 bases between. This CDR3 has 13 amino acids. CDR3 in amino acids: CASSLNERTEAFF. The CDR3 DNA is TGTGCCAGCAGCTTGAATGAAAGGACTGAAGCTTTCTTT.